This passage covers 18 T cell receptor beta chains from one sample sequenced in a study of T cell clusters in autoimmune cytopenias (dated by TCRdb to about 2019). The reads were generated on an Illumina MiSeq. To amplify TRB rearrangements, a touch-down multiplex PCR protocol was run with the TRB-A and TRB-B primer pools combined in a single tube. TCRdb reprocessed the reads and lists each CDR3 protein sequence as a single entry, with no DNA. The table held for this sample gives more than 3,000 distinct CDR3 sequences. The ten largest make up under 20% of the sample. TRB amplification used about 230 ng of peripheral blood genomic DNA, approximately 41,000 genome equivalents, per sample. The sample taken for sequencing was peripheral blood. These receptors were taken from a human donor with an autoimmune cytopenia or autoimmune hepatitis (not recorded which).

This clonotype is called medium-sized (0.01 to 0.1%) based on its frequency. The V call is TRBV12-3 or TRBV12-4, the J call TRBJ1-5. The CDR3 is made up of 15 amino acids. This CDR3 is CASSVDGLPHQPQHF.

Judged by frequency, this clonotype is medium-sized. The chain uses TRBV29-1 and TRBJ1-1; TCRdb picks TRBD1, but there is no DNA to check that call. Germline CDR1 is SQVTM and CDR2 is ANQGSEA. The CDR3 has 13 residues. The CDR3 protein is CSVRRGREAEAFF. Supplemented by reference TRBV29-1 and TRBJ1-1, the full variable domain reads SAVISQKPSRDICQRGTSLTIQCQVDSQVTMMFWYRQQPGQSLTLIATANQGSEATYESGFVIDKFPISRPNLTFSTLTVSNMSPEDSSIYLCSVRRGREAEAFFGQGTRLTVV.

J is TRBJ1-4 and V is TRBV19; TCRdb gives TRBD1 as the D gene, but with no DNA this cannot be confirmed. The CDR3 extends over 17 amino acids. CDR1 is LNHDA and CDR2 is SQIVND in the germline V gene (reference sequence). Here the CDR3 reads CASTRGQGPAANEKLFF.

The chain uses TRBV6-5 and TRBJ1-2; TCRdb proposes TRBD1, but this gene call is untestable without DNA. The CDR3 is made up of 15 amino acids. Germline V gives CDR1 MNHEY, CDR2 SVGAGI. The CDR3 here is CASSYLGTGGYGYTF.

This clonotype shows up as medium-sized by frequency. The chain employs TRBV5-5 and TRBJ2-5; TCRdb outputs TRBD1, but without DNA this stays unchecked. The CDR3 covers 13 residues. CDR1 SGHKS and CDR2 YYEKEE come from the germline V gene (reference sequence). Here the CDR3 reads CASSNGQGETQYF.

The J gene is TRBJ1-1, the V gene TRBV5-5. Germline V gives CDR1 SGHKS, CDR2 YYEKEE (reference sequence). This CDR3 region has 12 residues. CDR3 loop: CASSFGNTEAFF.

V and J are TRBV12-3 or TRBV12-4 and TRBJ2-3; absent DNA, TCRdb's TRBD2 call cannot be checked. This CDR3 has 12 residues. The CDR3 region is CAVAPGTDTQYF.

V gene TRBV12-3 or TRBV12-4 combines with J gene TRBJ2-3; TCRdb's assignment of TRBD2 cannot be checked, as there is no DNA. This CDR3 has 18 residues. This chain's CDR3 is CASSLVPSGGAGTDTQYF.

This clonotype ranks as medium-sized in terms of frequency. The V gene is TRBV27, the J gene TRBJ2-1; without DNA, the TCRdb call of TRBD2 cannot be checked. The length of the CDR3 is 17 residues. Germline V gene sequence: CDR1 MNHEY, CDR2 SMNVEV (reference sequence). The CDR3 is CASSCSLGGASRVEQFF.

According to its frequency, this clonotype is medium-sized. This chain joins TRBV6-6 and TRBJ2-1; TCRdb picks TRBD2, but there is no DNA to check that call. Germline-derived CDR1 and CDR2 are MNHNY and SVGAGI (reference sequence). The CDR3 has 15 amino acids. The CDR3 sequence is CASSPLAGIRGEQFF.

Its frequency marks this clonotype as large (0.1 to 1%). This chain connects TRBV29-1 to TRBJ2-5; lacking DNA, the TRBD2 call made by TCRdb goes unchecked. Germline V gene data show CDR1 as SQVTM and CDR2 as ANQGSEA. The CDR3 length is 13 residues. The CDR3 spells CSVGGLGQETQYF.

Measured by frequency, this clonotype is medium-sized. The chain carries TRBV18 and TRBJ1-4; no DNA is available, so the TRBD1 call from TCRdb remains unchecked. The CDR3 spans 15 residues. Per germline, CDR1 KGHSH and CDR2 LQKENI. CDR3 sequence reads: CASSPTQGTNEKLFF.

Considering frequency, this clonotype is medium-sized. This rearrangement joins TRBV12-3 or TRBV12-4 to TRBJ1-6. The CDR3 runs to 15 residues. CDR3 region: CASSLVGTENSPLHF.

This clonotype is classed as medium-sized by frequency. This rearrangement joins TRBV10-3 to TRBJ2-7. The CDR3 contains 14 residues. CDR1 and CDR2 from the germline V gene are ENHRY and SYGVKD. The CDR3: CAISELTATYEQYF.

This clonotype shows up as medium-sized by frequency. V is TRBV12-3 or TRBV12-4 and J is TRBJ2-7; TCRdb's assignment of TRBD2 cannot be checked, as there is no DNA. The CDR3 consists of 16 residues. The chain's CDR3 is CASSTGLAGGTYEQYF.

The chain combines TRBV11-2 with TRBJ1-5; as DNA is missing, the TRBD1 call by TCRdb cannot be tested. Germline V CDR1 and CDR2: SGHAT, FQNNGV. The length of the CDR3 is 13 residues. CDR3 region: CASSTQVDQPQHF.

Judged by frequency, this clonotype is medium-sized. The chain carries TRBV30 and TRBJ1-2. Germline V CDR1 and CDR2: GTSNPN, SVGIG (reference sequence). The CDR3 has 15 amino acids. CDR3 residues: CAWSVNVAWSGGYTF.

This clonotype counts as medium-sized by frequency. The gene calls are TRBV7-2 and TRBJ2-7. Germline CDR1 and CDR2: SGHTA and FQGNSA. CDR3 length: 14 residues. The CDR3 here is CASSLQPISYEQYF.